This TCR beta chain emerged from a study of blood T cell repertoires in COVID-19. Study-wide context: Sites in the United States, Italy and Spain provided acute and convalescent COVID-19 samples. PBMCs, B-cell-depleted T cells, or T cells were the source of the cDNA or gDNA that made up the material.

As originally analysed: Nucleated cell number was recorded as an estimate derived from reference gene primer amplification. The data were produced by immunoSEQ multiplex PCR, yet TCRdb's version contains in-frame clones alone and is incomplete. V and J calls and clone size are as listed in that table; D and trimming were resolved from the DNA. The data show about 200,000 clones, almost 85% seen once. This CDR3 is built from 17 residues. The germline CDR1 and CDR2 sequences are SNHLY and FYNNEI. The V segment lost 6 bases and the J segment 6 bases; nucleotides outside the gene matches: 14. Sequences were obtained from peripheral blood. This clonotype was sampled from a human donor with acute or convalescent COVID-19. The donor label of this sample is uncertain. The chain employs TRBV2 and TRBJ1-6; 7 bases agree with TRBD1. CDR3 amino acids: CASRGKTGSGVNSPLHF. The CDR3 bases are TGTGCCAGCAGGGGAAAGACAGGGTCAGGGGTTAATTCACCCCTCCACTTT.